Following are 24 T cell receptor beta chains from one sample sequenced in a study of T cells in Graves' hyperthyroidism and ophthalmopathy. Authors of the study amplified TCR beta CDR3 regions from RNA transcripts. RT-PCR in the first round (using the HTBI primer set) targeted the TCR CDR3. TCRdb re-called the multiplex PCR reads through MiXCR, storing one row per CDR3 protein. Found here are some 460,000 distinct CDR3 sequences, 15% to 19% of them singletons; the top ten hold roughly 8%. The material sequenced was blood. Source of these receptors: a woman under 30 with Graves' hyperthyroidism.

This clonotype was observed many times. V is TRBV20-1 and J is TRBJ2-7; TRBD1 matches 7 bases. Unmatched junction bases numbered 8, after V lost 6 bases and J lost 3 bases. This CDR3 region has 13 residues. CDR1 and CDR2 from the germline V gene are DFQATT and SNEGSKA (reference sequence). CDR3 loop: CSAAGAGGYEQYF. CDR3 nucleotide sequence: TGCAGTGCAGCCGGGGCAGGGGGCTACGAGCAGTACTTC.

The rearrangement links TRBV30 to TRBJ2-5; 10 bases match TRBD2. Losses at the gene ends were 2 bases for V and 5 bases for J; bases not matched to a gene: 8. CDR3 length: 15 residues. Germline CDR1 and CDR2: GTSNPN and SVGIG (reference sequence). The DNA of the CDR3 is TGTGCCTGGAGTCGGGCTAGCGGGAGTTCTGAGACCCAGTACTTC. Protein product: CAWSRASGSSETQYF.

This clonotype was seen at least ten times. The CDR3 DNA follows: TGCAGTGCTAGAGATGCGCTAGCGGGGGCCAATGAGCAGTTCTTC. Translated: CSARDALAGANEQFF. The genes are TRBV20-1 and TRBJ2-1; 10 bases fit TRBD2. The J segment lost 6 bases and the V segment lost 0 bases, leaving 5 bases of the junction unmatched. From germline, CDR1 is DFQATT and CDR2 SNEGSKA (reference sequence). The CDR3 totals 15 residues.

This clonotype has ten or more counts. The chain joins TRBV15 to TRBJ1-4; D unresolved. Between the trimmed V and J ends, which lost 1 base and 0 bases, there was a span of 9 bases. Germline CDR1 and CDR2: LNHNV and YYDKDF (reference sequence). This CDR3 is built from 16 residues. CDR3 sequence: CATSRGSTTTNEKLFF. In nucleotides, the CDR3 is TGTGCCACCAGCAGAGGTTCGACAACAACTAATGAAAAACTGTTTTTT.

This clonotype was found a few times. The chain couples TRBV4-1 to TRBJ2-7; D might be TRBD1 (5 bases). The CDR3 totals 15 residues. Trimming shortened V by 0 bases and J by 3 bases, and 12 bases separated the two germline ends. CDR1 and CDR2 (germline): MGHRA, YSYEKL. CDR3 DNA: TGCGCCAGCAGCCAAGATGTAAGGGGCGGCTACGAGCAGTACTTC. Its protein is CASSQDVRGGYEQYF.

CDR3 DNA: TGCGCCAGCAGCAGCCCACTTAGCGGCTACAATGAGCAGTTCTTC. It encodes CASSSPLSGYNEQFF. The rearrangement joins TRBV5-1 to TRBJ2-1, with D maybe TRBD2 (6 bases). The CDR3 runs 15 residues. CDR1 and CDR2 (germline): SGHRS, YFSETQ. Trimming removed 4 bases at V and 3 bases at J, with 14 bases between.

This clonotype was counted at least ten times. The chain uses TRBV2 and TRBJ2-7; the D call may be TRBD1 or TRBD2 (5 bases each). Germline CDR1 is SNHLY and CDR2 is FYNNEI. The CDR3 is made up of 14 amino acids. V lost 2 bases and J 7 bases, leaving 15 bases between the germline ends. This chain's CDR3 is CASSERRTLGEQYF. CDR3 DNA sequence: TGTGCCAGCAGTGAACGGCGGACACTAGGGGAGCAGTACTTC.

This clonotype has a count of ten or more. The chain joins TRBV12-3 or TRBV12-4 to TRBJ1-1, with a tentative D call TRBD1 (5 bases). V gave up 9 bases and J gave up 10 bases, with 27 bases separating them. The CDR3 has 15 amino acids. The CDR3 sequence: CASRDSGDSRGGAFF. The CDR3 DNA reads as TGTGCCAGTCGAGATAGTGGGGACTCCCGAGGTGGAGCTTTCTTT.

Details on this clonotype: A much bigger clone sits one base away, suggesting this may be a read error. This chain connects TRBV7-9 to TRBJ1-4; 9 nucleotides agree with TRBD1. This CDR3 contains 14 residues. Germline lookup yields CDR1 SEHNR and CDR2 FQNEAQ (reference sequence). The CDR3 DNA reads as TGTGCCAGCAACTTACAGGGGGCGGTGGAAAAACTGTTTTTT. Protein sequence: CASNLQGAVEKLFF.

This clonotype was counted a few times. The V call is TRBV20-1, the J call TRBJ2-2; 12 bases are a match to TRBD2. CDR1 is DFQATT, CDR2 SNEGSKA, per germline (reference sequence). The CDR3 has 14 residues. V shed 6 bases and J 6 bases; nucleotides not matched to a gene: 5. For the CDR3, the DNA is TGCAGTGCGGAGACTAGCGGGAGTGCCGGGGAGCTGTTTTTT. The encoded protein is CSAETSGSAGELFF.

This clonotype was seen a few times. The chain has TRBV7-9 and TRBJ2-4; TRBD1 is a possible D gene (6 bases). Trimming pared 5 bases from V and 3 bases from J, leaving 17 bases between. Germline-derived CDR1 and CDR2 are SEHNR and FQNEAQ (reference sequence). This CDR3 region has 16 residues. The CDR3 here is CASSRGTGKDKNIQYF. CDR3 nucleotide sequence: TGTGCCAGCAGCCGAGGAACAGGGAAGGACAAAAACATTCAGTACTTC.

The genes are TRBV11-2 and TRBJ2-7, with D unresolved. Germline V gene lookup returns CDR1 SGHAT and CDR2 FQNNGV. CDR3 length equals 13 residues. Between the trimmed V and J ends, which lost 3 bases and 3 bases, there was a span of 9 bases. The CDR3 protein is CASSFIGLYEQYF. In DNA, the CDR3 is TGTGCCAGCAGCTTTATCGGTCTCTACGAGCAGTACTTC.

V usage is TRBV2 and J usage is TRBJ2-3; 7 bases map to TRBD1. With 6 bases clipped from V and 2 bases from J, the junction kept 5 bases outside the gene matches. The length of the CDR3 is 14 residues. In germline, CDR1 is SNHLY, CDR2 FYNNEI. As DNA, the CDR3 is TGTGCCAGCAGGCTACAGGGGAACACAGATACGCAGTATTTT. Amino acid sequence: CASRLQGNTDTQYF.

This clonotype was found many times. The chain combines TRBV18 with TRBJ2-3; no definite D call. Germline CDR1 KGHSH, CDR2 LQKENI. This CDR3 region has 12 residues. Between the trimmed V and J ends, which lost 5 bases and 6 bases, there was a span of 9 bases. CDR3 protein: CASSGSSDTQYF. CDR3 nucleotides: TGTGCCAGCTCAGGATCCTCGGATACGCAGTATTTT. The whole variable domain, remainder taken from reference TRBV18 and TRBJ2-3, is NAGVMQNPRHLVRRRGQEARLRCSPMKGHSHVYWYRQLPEEGLKFMVYLQKENIIDESGMPKERFSAEFPKEGPSILRIQQVVRGDSAAYFCASSGSSDTQYFGPGTRLTVL.

This clonotype was seen at least ten times. This chain joins TRBV24-1 and TRBJ1-5, with D uncertain. Germline CDR1 KGHDR, CDR2 SFDVKD. Trimming removed 4 bases at V and 0 bases at J, with 15 bases between. The CDR3 runs to 17 residues. CDR3 nucleotide sequence: TGTGCCACCAGTGAATCCGGAAGGCCCTCTAGCAATCAGCCCCAGCATTTT. It is translated as CATSESGRPSSNQPQHF.

The rearrangement uses TRBV5-4 and TRBJ2-3; 12 bases match TRBD2. The CDR3 runs to 16 residues. Germline V gives CDR1 SGHNT, CDR2 YYREEE (reference sequence). J gave up 2 bases and V 4 bases, and 5 bases lay outside the gene matches. CDR3 sequence reads: CASSAASGGATDTQYF. The DNA of the CDR3 is TGTGCCAGCAGCGCCGCTAGCGGGGGGGCCACAGATACGCAGTATTTT.

This clonotype was recorded at least ten times. This chain connects TRBV7-2 to TRBJ1-2; D is possibly TRBD1 (5 bases). Germline CDR1 is SGHTA and CDR2 is FQGNSA. The length of the CDR3 is 16 residues. Trimming took off 1 base at V and 7 bases at J, with 19 bases between the two ends. The CDR3 DNA is TGTGCCAGCAGCTTAGGTTTCTCGGGGGATTTAGGTGGCTACACCTTC. Translation: CASSLGFSGDLGGYTF.

This clonotype turned up a few times. J is TRBJ2-7 and V is TRBV4-1; the D call may be TRBD1 or TRBD2 (6 bases each). CDR3 length: 15 residues. V lost 4 bases and J lost 2, with 15 bases in between. CDR1 is MGHRA and CDR2 is YSYEKL in the germline V gene. The CDR3 DNA reads as TGCGCCAGCAGCCGACGGGGGACATTTACCTACGAGCAGTACTTC. This translates into CASSRRGTFTYEQYF.

The sample holds many counts of this clonotype. The chain recombines TRBV28 with TRBJ1-6; D not resolved. The CDR3 is made up of 12 amino acids. Germline assignment: CDR1 MDHEN and CDR2 SYDVKM. V lost 6 bases and J 5 bases, leaving 5 bases between the germline ends. The chain's CDR3 is CASRNNNSPLHF. Written as DNA, the CDR3 is TGTGCCAGCAGGAACAATAATTCACCCCTCCACTTT.

Many counts were recorded for this clonotype. The chain couples TRBV5-5 to TRBJ2-1; TRBD1 matches 7 bases. Germline trimming cut 3 bases from V and 7 bases from J; bases unmatched to any gene: 7. The CDR3 covers 14 residues. CDR1 SGHKS and CDR2 YYEKEE come from the germline V gene (reference sequence). The CDR3 is CASSSGQYLNEQFF. CDR3 in DNA: TGTGCCAGCAGCTCGGGACAGTATTTGAATGAGCAGTTCTTC.

In its sample, this clonotype was seen many times. The chain is built from TRBV7-3 and TRBJ2-1; 7 positions match TRBD1. The CDR3 length is 14 residues. The trim removed 3 bases at V and 5 bases at J, leaving 4 bases unmatched. Germline values: CDR1 SGHTA, CDR2 FQGTGA. Written as DNA, the CDR3 is TGTGCCAGCAGCTTGACAGGGATCAACAATGAGCAGTTCTTC. Translating it yields CASSLTGINNEQFF.

This clonotype was observed many times. The chain combines TRBV6-1 with TRBJ1-2, with D possibly TRBD1 on 6 matching bases. V was shortened by 3 bases and J by 7 bases, with 15 bases between the two germline ends. The CDR3 is 14 amino acids. The germline V gene encodes CDR1 MNHNS and CDR2 SASEGT. The CDR3 DNA follows: TGTGCCAGCAGTGATATACAGGGAGTGGGTGGCTACACCTTC. It translates to CASSDIQGVGGYTF.

In its sample, this clonotype was seen many times. This chain uses TRBV9 with TRBJ2-1; D gene uncertain. Trimming pared 1 base from V and 7 bases from J, leaving 3 bases between. The CDR3 extends over 11 amino acids. In germline, CDR1 is SGDLS, CDR2 YYNGEE. This CDR3 reads CASSVTNEQFF. The CDR3, as DNA: TGTGCCAGCAGCGTAACGAATGAGCAGTTCTTC.

CDR3 amino acids: CASRWGAAEKLFF. Written as DNA, the CDR3 is TGTGCCAGCAGATGGGGGGCGGCTGAAAAACTGTTTTTT. V usage is TRBV12-3 or TRBV12-4 and J usage is TRBJ1-4, with D tentatively TRBD1 (6 bases). CDR3 length: 13 amino acids. The V and J ends lost 6 bases and 7 bases respectively, with 12 bases between them.